The clone carrying this TCR beta chain was counted between two and nine times. What it binds is not known. The data stem from a study of response to subunit inactivated influenza vaccine. Overall study results and limits: Researchers suggested that each seasonal influenza vaccination recruits few new T cells.

CDR1 and CDR2 (germline): SGHRS, YFSETQ. V shed 4 bases, J shed 5 bases, and the junction held 9 bases outside the gene matches. CDR3 length: 17 amino acids. TCRdb fed the RT-PCR reads into MiXCR, producing one record per CDR3 protein. The sample includes approximately 500,000 distinct CDR3 sequences, around 15% of them seen just once. The chain recombines TRBV5-1 with TRBJ2-3; TRBD2 agrees at 14 bases. This receptor was obtained from a man in his fifties who received an inactivated influenza vaccine. Source: PBMCs from blood, taken approximately 12 days after vaccination. The CDR3 coding sequence is TGCGCCAGCAGCCCCACACCGGGACTAGCGGGAGTAGATACGCAGTATTTT. This encodes CASSPTPGLAGVDTQYF.